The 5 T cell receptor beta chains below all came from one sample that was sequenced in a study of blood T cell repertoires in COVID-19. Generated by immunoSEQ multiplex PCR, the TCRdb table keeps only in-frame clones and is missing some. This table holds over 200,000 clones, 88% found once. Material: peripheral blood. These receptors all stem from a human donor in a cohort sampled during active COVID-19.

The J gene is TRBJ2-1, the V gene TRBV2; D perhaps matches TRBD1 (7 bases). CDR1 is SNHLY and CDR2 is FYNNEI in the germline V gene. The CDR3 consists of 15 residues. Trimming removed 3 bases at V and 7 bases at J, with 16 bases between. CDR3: CASSDVQGGWNEQFF. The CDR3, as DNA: TGTGCCAGCAGTGACGTCCAGGGGGGCTGGAATGAGCAGTTCTTC.

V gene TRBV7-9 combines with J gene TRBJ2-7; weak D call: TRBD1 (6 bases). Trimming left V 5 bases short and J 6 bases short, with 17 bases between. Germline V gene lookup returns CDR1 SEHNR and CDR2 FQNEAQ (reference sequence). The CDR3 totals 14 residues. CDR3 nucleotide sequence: TGTGCCAGCAGCCTGATGACAGGAGCTACCGAGCAGTACTTC. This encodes CASSLMTGATEQYF.

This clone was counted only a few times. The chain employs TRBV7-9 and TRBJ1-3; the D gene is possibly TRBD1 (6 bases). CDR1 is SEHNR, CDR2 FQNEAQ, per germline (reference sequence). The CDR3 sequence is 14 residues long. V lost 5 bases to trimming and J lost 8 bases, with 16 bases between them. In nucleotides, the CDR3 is TGTGCCAGCAGCGCATCAGGGGCGGGAGACACCATATATTTT. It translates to CASSASGAGDTIYF.

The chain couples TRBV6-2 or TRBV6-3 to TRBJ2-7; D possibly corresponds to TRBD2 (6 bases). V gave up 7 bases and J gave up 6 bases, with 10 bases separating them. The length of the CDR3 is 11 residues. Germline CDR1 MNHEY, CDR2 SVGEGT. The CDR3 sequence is CASTPGGEQYF. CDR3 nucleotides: TGTGCCAGCACCCCCGGGGGCGAGCAGTACTTC.

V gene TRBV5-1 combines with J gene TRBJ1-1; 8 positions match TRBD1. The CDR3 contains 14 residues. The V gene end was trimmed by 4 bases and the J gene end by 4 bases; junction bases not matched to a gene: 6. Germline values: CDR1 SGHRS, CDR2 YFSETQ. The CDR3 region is CASSGQGRFTEAFF. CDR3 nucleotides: TGCGCCAGCAGCGGACAGGGTAGGTTCACTGAAGCTTTCTTT.